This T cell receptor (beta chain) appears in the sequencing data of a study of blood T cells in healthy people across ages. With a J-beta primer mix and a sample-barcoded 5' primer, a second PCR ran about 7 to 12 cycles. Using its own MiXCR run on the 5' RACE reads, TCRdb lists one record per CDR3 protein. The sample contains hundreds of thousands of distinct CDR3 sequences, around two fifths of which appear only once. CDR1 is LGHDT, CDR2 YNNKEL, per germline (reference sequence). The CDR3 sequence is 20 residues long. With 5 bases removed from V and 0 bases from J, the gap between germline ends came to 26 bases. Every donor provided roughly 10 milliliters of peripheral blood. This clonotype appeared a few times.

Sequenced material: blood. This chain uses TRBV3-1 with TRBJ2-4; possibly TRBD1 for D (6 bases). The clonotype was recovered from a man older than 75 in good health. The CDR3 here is CASSTRAADRSFLAKNIQYF. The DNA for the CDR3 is TGTGCCAGCAGCACCAGGGCGGCGGACAGATCCTTTTTAGCCAAAAACATTCAGTACTTC.